Presented here are 15 T cell receptor beta chains from one specimen sequenced in a study of CD8+ T cells in alopecia areata. Treatment of the sample: oral pan-JAK inhibitor, 5-10 mg twice daily. Extraction of RNA preceded its reverse transcription into cDNA, which served as the sequencing template. Only in-frame clones appear in the TCRdb table, and some are missing; sequencing was by immunoSEQ multiplex PCR. The sample contains 100,000 to 140,000 clones, about four fifths of which appear only once. Specimen: CD8+ T cells sorted from blood, collected at week 24, from a patient treated with tofacitinib. These TCRs come from a human donor with alopecia areata.

V gene TRBV2 combines with J gene TRBJ2-1; D remains ambiguous. The CDR3 is 12 residues long. The germline CDR1 and CDR2 sequences are SNHLY and FYNNEI. V gave up 6 bases and J gave up 12 bases, with 15 bases separating them. CDR3 in amino acids: CASRPAPTWQFF. CDR3 nucleotides: TGTGCCAGCAGGCCCGCCCCGACATGGCAGTTCTTC.

The V gene is TRBV4-2, the J gene TRBJ2-3, with TRBD2 matching over 7 bases. There are 15 residues in the CDR3. J gave up 5 bases and V 1 base, and 6 bases lay outside the gene matches. The germline V gene encodes CDR1 LGHNA and CDR2 YNFKEQ. CDR3 sequence (DNA): TGTGCCAGCAGCCAAGGTGCGGGGGTGGTAGATACGCAGTATTTT. Protein: CASSQGAGVVDTQYF.

The chain combines TRBV19 with TRBJ2-1; D is tentatively TRBD1 or TRBD2 (5 bases each). Germline V gene data show CDR1 as LNHDA and CDR2 as SQIVND (reference sequence). The V and J ends lost 5 bases and 4 bases respectively, with 15 bases between them. This CDR3 region has 15 residues. CDR3 in amino acids: CASSSRDLPYNEQFF. The CDR3 nucleotides are TGTGCCAGTAGTTCCCGGGACCTACCGTACAATGAGCAGTTCTTC.

The rearrangement links TRBV11-3 to TRBJ2-1, with 8 bases identical to TRBD2. The V segment lost 5 bases and the J segment 6 bases; nucleotides outside the gene matches: 12. This CDR3 has 16 residues. The germline CDR1 and CDR2 sequences are SGHNT and YENEEA. CDR3 region: CASSPLSGGAANEQFF. The CDR3 region has the DNA TGTGCCAGCAGCCCCCTGAGCGGGGGCGCCGCCAATGAGCAGTTCTTC.

The chain employs TRBV10-2 and TRBJ2-2; D gene ambiguous. Between the trimmed V and J ends, which lost 6 bases and 2 bases, there was a span of 4 bases. Germline V gene data show CDR1 as WSHSY and CDR2 as SAAADI. The CDR3 is 12 residues long. For the CDR3, the DNA is TGCGCCAGCAGACCTAACACCGGGGAGCTGTTTTTT. The encoded protein is CASRPNTGELFF.

J is TRBJ1-1 and V is TRBV6-6, with D perhaps matching TRBD1 (6 bases). The germline V gene has CDR1 MNHNY and CDR2 SVGAGI (reference sequence). The CDR3 totals 12 residues. V was cut by 6 bases and J by 10 bases, with 15 bases left in between. CDR3: CASSPGGDGAFF. Here the CDR3 DNA reads TGTGCCAGCAGCCCCGGGGGCGACGGAGCTTTCTTT.

Only one count was recorded for this clone. The chain joins TRBV5-4 to TRBJ2-7, with D unresolved. Germline V gene lookup returns CDR1 SGHNT and CDR2 YYREEE (reference sequence). The CDR3 sequence is 13 residues long. Trimming removed 9 bases at V and 0 bases at J, with 13 bases between. The CDR3 reads CATSTSSSYEQYF. The CDR3 DNA follows: TGTGCCACCTCGACAAGTAGCTCCTACGAGCAGTACTTC.

The chain joins TRBV29-1 to TRBJ2-7; 8 bases are a match to TRBD2. This CDR3 spans 13 amino acids. Germline V CDR1 and CDR2: SQVTM, ANQGSEA. V was pared by 6 bases and J by 1 base, with 5 bases of the junction left unmatched. The CDR3: CSVVAGRSYEQYF. CDR3 nucleotide sequence: TGCAGCGTAGTAGCGGGGAGGTCCTACGAGCAGTACTTC.

The chain joins TRBV4-3 to TRBJ1-5, with 7 bases aligning to TRBD1. The CDR3 runs 14 residues. The ends lost 4 bases at V and 2 bases at J; junction bases unmatched: 2. Germline V gives CDR1 LGHNA, CDR2 YSLEER. CDR3 in DNA: TGCGCCAGCAGCCCCACAGGGGGCAATCAGCCCCAGCATTTT. Amino acid sequence: CASSPTGGNQPQHF.

The chain employs TRBV6-6 and TRBJ1-5; 7 bases are shared with TRBD1. With V trimmed by 6 bases and J by 0 bases, 5 bases remained unmatched. This CDR3 is 15 amino acids long. Germline CDR1 is MNHNY and CDR2 is SVGAGI (reference sequence). CDR3 protein: CASSLRDSSNQPQHF. The CDR3 bases are TGTGCCAGCAGCCTCCGGGACAGTAGCAATCAGCCCCAGCATTTT.

The rearrangement uses TRBV4-2 and TRBJ2-5, with D possibly being TRBD1 or TRBD2 (5 bases each). The CDR3 consists of 14 residues. V was cut by 0 bases and J by 11 bases, with 16 bases left in between. Per the germline V gene, CDR1 is LGHNA and CDR2 is YNFKEQ. The CDR3 region has the DNA TGTGCCAGCAGCCAAGAGGGGGTAGTGGGTACTCAGTACTTC. Its translation: CASSQEGVVGTQYF.

The genes are TRBV10-3 and TRBJ2-7; D is unresolved. The V end lost 0 bases, the J end lost 2 bases, and 14 bases lay between the germline ends. The V gene's germline CDR1 is ENHRY and CDR2 SYGVKD. This CDR3 is built from 16 residues. Written as DNA, the CDR3 is TGTGCCATCAGTGAGTCCCAGGACCCAAAAACCTACGAGCAGTACTTC. It is translated as CAISESQDPKTYEQYF.

The chain carries TRBV2 and TRBJ2-7; D remains unclear. Per germline, CDR1 SNHLY and CDR2 FYNNEI. The CDR3 sequence is 13 residues long. V shed 7 bases and J shed 0 bases, with 10 bases lying between them. Written as DNA, the CDR3 is TGTGCCAGCAAATCAGACAACTCCTACGAGCAGTACTTC. Translation: CASKSDNSYEQYF.

This clone was detected a few times. This sequence joins TRBV7-2 and TRBJ2-1, with 10 positions matching TRBD2. The CDR3 has 16 amino acids. In germline, CDR1 is SGHTA, CDR2 FQGNSA. V gave up 1 base and J gave up 10 bases; unmatched junction bases: 10. Here the CDR3 reads CASSLVVAGGSNEQFF. In DNA, the CDR3 is TGTGCCAGCAGCTTAGTGGTAGCGGGGGGATCGAACGAGCAGTTCTTC.

The chain uses TRBV28 and TRBJ2-5, with a possible D match to TRBD1 (7 bases). Germline CDR1 is MDHEN and CDR2 is SYDVKM. CDR3 size: 22 residues. V lost 3 bases, J lost 2 bases, and 34 bases lay in between. This chain's CDR3 is CASSLQLRGQKTPWDSQETQYF. As DNA, the CDR3 is TGTGCCAGCAGTTTGCAATTGAGGGGACAGAAAACCCCCTGGGACTCACAAGAGACCCAGTACTTC.